This TCR beta chain derives from a study of T cells in Graves' hyperthyroidism and ophthalmopathy (dated by TCRdb to about 2019). A note on the overall study: Peripheral blood samples were taken at initial diagnosis, before any treatment was given. A discovery cohort of roughly 100 patients, approximately 45 with Graves' ophthalmopathy and 55 to 60 with stable Graves' hyperthyroidism, was used to find distinguishing TCR V-J signatures. Prospective prediction of ophthalmopathy was tested in an independent validation cohort consisting of roughly 20 hyperthyroidism patients and 15 to 17 patients who later progressed to ophthalmopathy. The roughly 91 discovery patients were randomly split 7:3 into training and test sets. The study also compared thyroid tissue and blood T-cell repertoires from about six Graves' hyperthyroidism patients. Once sampling was done, hyperthyroidism patients were given methimazole at a starting dose of 30 mg daily, whereas ophthalmopathy patients were given high-dose intravenous methylprednisolone. According to the paper, TCR Vbeta CDR3 sequencing was carried out on some 130 peripheral blood samples, which came from 40 to 45 ophthalmopathy, approximately 72 hyperthyroidism and some 17 progressor patients.

This clonotype was recorded a few times. Its antigen is unknown. Within one base of it there is no much larger clone, and no base qualities were kept. Graves' hyperthyroidism was defined as stable when no progression to ophthalmopathy occurred over 18 months of follow-up. The hyperthyroidism patients were between 18 and 65 years old and newly diagnosed, with a disease duration of less than 2 months. Exclusion was applied to patients with uncontrolled infections, other autoimmune diseases, pregnancy or lactation. Diagnoses relied on clinical symptoms, serum thyroxine and TRAb, thyroid ultrasound and orbital computed tomography. PBMCs were isolated from more than 8 ml of fresh peripheral blood by Ficoll-Paque density gradient centrifugation. Total RNA was extracted with Trizol reagent, and quality was checked on an Agilent 2100 Bioanalyzer. The CDR1 and CDR2 encoded by the germline V gene (reference sequence) are DFQATT and SNEGSKA. Including cysteine and phenylalanine, the CDR3 has 18 amino acids. This entry keeps only the CDR3 DNA: 54 bases, framed from base 1. V has 2 bases trimmed and J has 0 bases trimmed; junction bases matching no gene number 15.

Beyond this particular receptor, the publication reports: Most expanded thyroid clonotypes (frequency above 0.001) were also detected in blood, suggesting blood repertoires may reflect thyroid immune responses. In cross-validation, a model built on a 13 V-J signature told ophthalmopathy apart from stable hyperthyroidism with approximately 90% sensitivity and roughly 81% specificity, and in testing the same model reached 80%/75%. In validation, the model predicted progression to ophthalmopathy a median of around six months before onset, with roughly 68% sensitivity and 72.22% specificity. Sample size was not statistically predetermined, and blinding of investigators to group allocation was not performed.

The TCR beta CDR3 regions were amplified from the RNA transcripts. A first-round RT-PCR of the TCR CDR3 used the HTBI primer set with the Qiagen OneStep RT-PCR kit. A second multiplex PCR round built the libraries, followed by size selection and purification. Libraries were sequenced paired-end with 100 bp reads on an Illumina HiSeq2000. As for the authors' bioinformatics: Raw data were processed with SOAPnuke, discarding reads with adapters, uncalled bases, mean Phred below 15, or no exact constant-primer or identifier match. High-quality paired reads were merged using COPE v1.2.5, and each unique nucleotide sequence was defined as a clonotype. MiTCR v1.1 was used to align clonotypes to the IMGT TRBV, TRBD and TRBJ reference segments. Only V-J combinations with frequency above 0.0001, covering about 99% of repertoires, were analysed. The TCS score was defined as the ratio of F50 (clonal expansion) to E x V (chaos), calculated using BLOSUM62-based TCRdist between CDR3 peptides within each V-J. Welch's t-statistics and random forest reduced 500 to 550 V-J features to roughly 13, which were used in a naive Bayes classifier (R e1071). TCRdb reworked the public reads: Q25 trimming with fastp, MiXCR clone assembly, productive beta chains retained. CDR3 protein sequences are deduplicated, and each keeps its most common genes and DNA. The V and J calls follow TCRdb's processing rather than the paper's. The sample includes about 360,000 distinct CDR3 sequences, with about 12% observed a single time. Jointly, the top ten make up over 8.5% of the sample.

The source of this sequence is a woman under 30 with Graves' hyperthyroidism. The chain joins TRBV20-1 to TRBJ1-1, with 7 central nucleotides matching TRBD1. Sequenced: blood. The CDR3 here reads CSARPKYSGTAMNTEAFF. The nucleotides read TGCAGTGCTAGACCCAAGTATTCCGGGACAGCGATGAACACTGAAGCTTTCTTT.